The T cell receptor beta chain under discussion was sequenced for a study of cytomegalovirus exposure and HLA in healthy donors. This CDR3 contains 14 residues. V lost 3 bases, J lost 4 bases, and 8 bases stayed unmatched. Germline values: CDR1 GTSNPN, CDR2 SVGIG (reference sequence). Both 60 Vbeta primers and 13 Jbeta primers went into the PCR. Profiling relied on immunoSEQ multiplex PCR, and the TCRdb table lists in-frame clones only, not all of them. The profile shows tens of thousands of clones, just under 80% of them singletons. Source material: PBMCs. The J gene is TRBJ2-7, the V gene TRBV30; 8 bases fit TRBD2. The sequence came from a male donor in good health and CMV-seropositive. The CDR3 DNA sequence: TGTGCCTGGAGACCGAGCGGGAGAGGGTACGAGCAGTACTTC. Protein product: CAWRPSGRGYEQYF. Together with reference TRBV30 and TRBJ2-7, the CDR3 gives the full variable domain: SQTIHQWPATLVQPVGSPLSLECTVEGTSNPNLYWYRQAAGRGLQLLFYSVGIGQISSEVPQNLSASRPQDRQFILSSKKLLLSDSGFYLCAWRPSGRGYEQYFGPGTRLTVT.